The 13 T cell receptor beta chains reported below all come from one sample, sequenced in a study of blood T cell repertoires in COVID-19. The repertoire was sequenced with immunoSEQ multiplex PCR; TCRdb's copy has only in-frame clones and lacks some. The table records roughly 160,000 clones, roughly 80% of them present only once. Material: PBMCs or T cells enriched from blood (not recorded which). Receptors originate from a woman in her thirties or forties with acute COVID-19.

This rearrangement joins TRBV6-5 to TRBJ1-5, with TRBD1 identical over 8 bases. This CDR3 comprises 16 residues. CDR1 and CDR2 (germline): MNHEY, SVGAGI. With V trimmed by 4 bases and J by 2 bases, 7 bases remained unmatched. The DNA for the CDR3 is TGTGCCAGCAGTTCGGACAGGGTGAGCGGCAATCAGCCCCAGCATTTT. Its protein is CASSSDRVSGNQPQHF.

The genes are TRBV6-5 and TRBJ2-2, with a weak D call TRBD2 (5 bases). The V end lost 8 bases, the J end lost 0 bases, and 13 bases lay between the germline ends. The CDR3 covers 15 residues. Per germline, CDR1 MNHEY and CDR2 SVGAGI. In nucleotides, the CDR3 is TGTGCCAGCCAGTCTCACGGGGCGAACACCGGGGAGCTGTTTTTT. Its translation is CASQSHGANTGELFF.

This chain connects TRBV12-3 or TRBV12-4 to TRBJ2-7; D perhaps matches TRBD1 (6 bases). The CDR3 spans 13 residues. Trimming pared 6 bases from V and 9 bases from J, leaving 18 bases between. The CDR3 sequence: CASSREGVGGQYV. As DNA, the CDR3 is TGTGCCAGCAGCCGCGAGGGGGTGGGCGGGCAGTACGTC.

This clone was seen a few times. The chain combines TRBV7-9 with TRBJ2-5; TRBD1 aligns across 9 bases. The length of the CDR3 is 16 residues. Germline loops: CDR1 SEHNR, CDR2 FQNEAQ (reference sequence). J gave up 4 bases and V 5 bases, and 11 bases lay outside the gene matches. The CDR3 reads CASSAFGTGSGETQYF. In DNA form, the CDR3 reads TGTGCCAGCAGCGCCTTCGGGACAGGGAGCGGAGAGACCCAGTACTTC. The entire variable domain, with the rest obtained from reference TRBV7-9 and TRBJ2-5, is as follows: DTGVSQNPRHKITKRGQNVTFRCDPISEHNRLYWYRQTLGQGPEFLTYFQNEAQLEKSRLLSDRFSAERPKGSFSTLEIQRTEQGDSAMYLCASSAFGTGSGETQYFGPGTRLLVL.

V gene TRBV18 combines with J gene TRBJ1-6; 9 nucleotides align to TRBD1. Germline V gene lookup returns CDR1 KGHSH and CDR2 LQKENI. This CDR3 has 15 residues. V lost 4 bases to trimming and J lost 8 bases; unmatched junction nucleotides: 6. The CDR3 DNA reads as TGTGCCAGCTCACGAGAAACAGGGGGCGATTCACCCCTCCACTTT. This sequence encodes CASSRETGGDSPLHF.

The gene calls are TRBV9 and TRBJ1-3; possibly TRBD1 for D (6 bases). The CDR3 has 16 amino acids. Germline CDR1 SGDLS, CDR2 YYNGEE. Trimming left V 4 bases short and J 3 bases short, with 17 bases between. CDR3 sequence reads: CASSSQTGGGGNTIYF. The CDR3 nucleotides are TGTGCCAGCAGCTCCCAGACAGGAGGTGGTGGAAACACCATATATTTT.

The rearrangement links TRBV29-1 to TRBJ1-2, with D maybe TRBD1 (5 bases). The CDR3 is 16 residues long. Trimming left V 1 base short and J 8 bases short, with 23 bases between. Per the germline V gene, CDR1 is SQVTM and CDR2 is ANQGSEA. The CDR3 reads CSVEAPELGLLGGYTF. CDR3 coding DNA: TGCAGCGTTGAAGCCCCTGAGTTGGGGCTGCTGGGGGGCTACACCTTC.

The chain combines TRBV2 with TRBJ2-7, with D unresolved. V lost 5 bases to trimming and J lost 0 bases, with 8 bases between them. Germline loops: CDR1 SNHLY, CDR2 FYNNEI. CDR3 size: 13 residues. The CDR3 region has the DNA TGTGCCAGCAGTTCTGGAGCCTCCTACGAGCAGTACTTC. As protein: CASSSGASYEQYF. Supplemented by reference TRBV2 and TRBJ2-7, the full variable domain reads EPEVTQTPSHQVTQMGQEVILRCVPISNHLYFYWYRQILGQKVEFLVSFYNNEISEKSEIFDDQFSVERPDGSNFTLKIRSTKLEDSAMYFCASSSGASYEQYFGPGTRLTVT.

This chain connects TRBV5-1 to TRBJ2-2, with D hard to call. The germline V gene has CDR1 SGHRS and CDR2 YFSETQ. The CDR3 contains 15 residues. Between the trimmed V and J ends, which lost 4 bases and 0 bases, there was a span of 10 bases. The CDR3 spells CASSLDNPNTGELFF. Written as DNA, the CDR3 is TGCGCCAGCAGCCTCGACAACCCGAACACCGGGGAGCTGTTTTTT.

CDR3 amino acids: CASSLVSGPEAFF. The CDR3 DNA is TGTGCCAGCAGTTTAGTATCAGGGCCTGAAGCTTTCTTT. The chain is built from TRBV27 and TRBJ1-1; D possibly corresponds to TRBD1 (5 bases). CDR1 is MNHEY and CDR2 is SMNVEV in the germline V gene (reference sequence). The CDR3 spans 13 residues. The V end was cut by 2 bases, the J end by 6 bases, with 10 bases between.

V gene TRBV10-3 combines with J gene TRBJ2-1; 9 positions match TRBD2. With 2 bases clipped from V and 3 bases from J, the junction kept 5 bases outside the gene matches. Germline V gene lookup returns CDR1 ENHRY and CDR2 SYGVKD. CDR3 length: 16 residues. CDR3 DNA sequence: TGTGCCATCAGTGAGGGTAGCGGGAGTCGCTACAATGAGCAGTTCTTC. Amino acid sequence: CAISEGSGSRYNEQFF.

This clone has more than one count but fewer than ten. J is TRBJ2-3 and V is TRBV29-1, with 11 nucleotides matching TRBD2. The V gene end was trimmed by 6 bases and the J gene end by 6 bases; junction bases not matched to a gene: 14. The CDR3 extends over 16 amino acids. The germline V gene encodes CDR1 SQVTM and CDR2 ANQGSEA. The CDR3 spells CSVVAGGPLTDDTQYF. As DNA, the CDR3 is TGCAGCGTGGTAGCGGGAGGGCCTCTAACGGATGATACGCAGTATTTT.

V gene TRBV7-6 combines with J gene TRBJ1-5; 9 nucleotides match TRBD1. The V gene's germline CDR1 is SGHVS and CDR2 FNYEAQ. V lost 4 bases to trimming and J lost 0 bases; unmatched junction nucleotides: 7. The CDR3 sequence is 17 residues long. The CDR3 coding sequence is TGTGCCAGCAGCTCCAGGGACAGGGTGGATAGCAATCAGCCCCAGCATTTT. Translation: CASSSRDRVDSNQPQHF.